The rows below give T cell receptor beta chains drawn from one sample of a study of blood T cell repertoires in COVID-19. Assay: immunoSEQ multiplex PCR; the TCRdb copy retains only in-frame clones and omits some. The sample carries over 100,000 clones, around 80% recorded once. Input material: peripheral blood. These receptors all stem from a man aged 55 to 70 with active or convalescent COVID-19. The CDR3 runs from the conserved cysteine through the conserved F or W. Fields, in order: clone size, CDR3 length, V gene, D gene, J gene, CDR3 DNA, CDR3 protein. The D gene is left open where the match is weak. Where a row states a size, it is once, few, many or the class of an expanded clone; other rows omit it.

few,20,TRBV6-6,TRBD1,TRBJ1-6,TGTGCCAGCAGTCTAATACTGGACAGGGCCCCGAGCTCCTATAATTCACCCCTCCACTTT,CASSLILDRAPSSYNSPLHF
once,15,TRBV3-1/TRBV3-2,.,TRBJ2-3,TGTGCCAGCAGTCTTAGACTCCCCGGTTTGGATACGCAGTATTTT,CASSLRLPGLDTQYF
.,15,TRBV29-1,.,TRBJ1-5,TGCAGCGTTGAAGTGGGGCAGGGTAGCAATCAGCCCCAGCATTTT,CSVEVGQGSNQPQHF
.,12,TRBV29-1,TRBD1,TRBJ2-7,TGCAGCGGTTCGGACAGGGTGGGCGAGCAGTACTTC,CSGSDRVGEQYF
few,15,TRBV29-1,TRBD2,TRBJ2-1,TGCAGCGTTGAAGTATGGGATAGCGGGTACAATGAGCAGTTCTTC,CSVEVWDSGYNEQFF
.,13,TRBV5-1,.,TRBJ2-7,TGCGCCAGCAGCCGCCCTGGGCAGGACGAGCAGTACTTC,CASSRPGQDEQYF
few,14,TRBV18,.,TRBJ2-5,TGTGCCAGCTCACCACTGGGAGGTCAAGAGACCCAGTACTTC,CASSPLGGQETQYF
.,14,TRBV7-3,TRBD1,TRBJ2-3,TGTGCCAGCAGCCCCCGGGCAGGGGGAAATACGCAGTATTTT,CASSPRAGGNTQYF
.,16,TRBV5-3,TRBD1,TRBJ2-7,TGTGCCAGAAGCACCTCCGGACAGGGGAGCTCCTACGAGCAGTACTTC,CARSTSGQGSSYEQYF
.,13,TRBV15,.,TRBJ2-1,TGTGCCACCAGCAGGAATCGCCAGCGCGGGGAGTTCTTC,CATSRNRQRGEFF
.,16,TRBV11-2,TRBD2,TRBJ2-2,TGTGCCAGCAGCTTCGGACTAGCGGGAGTGGTCGGGGAGCTGTTTTTT,CASSFGLAGVVGELFF
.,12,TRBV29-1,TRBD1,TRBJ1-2,TGCAGCGTTTCCCGACAGGGTGGTGGCTACACCTTC,CSVSRQGGGYTF
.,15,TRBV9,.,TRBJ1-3,TGTGCCAGCAGCTTGACAGGTCCCTCTGGAAACACCATATATTTT,CASSLTGPSGNTIYF
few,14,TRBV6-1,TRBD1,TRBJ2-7,TGTGCCAGCAGTGACCGGGACAGGACCTACGAGCAGTACTTC,CASSDRDRTYEQYF
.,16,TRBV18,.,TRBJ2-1,TGTGCCAGCTCACCACTACCGGGACATAAGGGGAATGAGCAGTTCTTC,CASSPLPGHKGNEQFF
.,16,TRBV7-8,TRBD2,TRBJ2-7,TGTGCCAGCAGCTTCATACTAGCGGGAGACCATTACGAGCAGTACTTC,CASSFILAGDHYEQYF
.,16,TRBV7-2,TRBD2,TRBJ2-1,TGTGCCAGCAGCTCTAGACTAGCGGGGCTCCCCAAAGAGCAGTTCTTC,CASSSRLAGLPKEQFF
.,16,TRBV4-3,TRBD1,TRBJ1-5,TGCGCCAGCAGCCAAGAACCCACAGGGGTAGGTCAGCCCCAGCATTTT,CASSQEPTGVGQPQHF
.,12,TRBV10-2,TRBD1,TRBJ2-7,TGCGCCAGCAGCGGACAGGGCATCGAGCAGTACTTC,CASSGQGIEQYF
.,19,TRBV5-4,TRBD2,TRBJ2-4,TGTGCCAGCAGCTCCCTCTTTTCGACTAGCCTTGGGGCCAAAAACATTCAGTACTTC,CASSSLFSTSLGAKNIQYF
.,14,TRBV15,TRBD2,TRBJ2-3,TGTGCCACCAGCCGGGGGGGGGACTCAGATACGCAGTATTTT,CATSRGGDSDTQYF
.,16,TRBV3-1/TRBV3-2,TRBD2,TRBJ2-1,TGTGCCAGCAGCCAAGATCCCAGACTAGCTTTCGATGAGCAGTTCTTC,CASSQDPRLAFDEQFF
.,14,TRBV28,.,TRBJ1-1,TGTGCCAGCAGTTTATGGGGGGGAAACACTGAAGCTTTCTTT,CASSLWGGNTEAFF
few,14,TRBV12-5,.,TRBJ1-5,TGTGCTAGTGGTTTGGTGGAGGGCGGCCAGCCCCAGCATTTT,CASGLVEGGQPQHF
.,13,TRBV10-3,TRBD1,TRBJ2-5,TGTGCCATCAGAGGGACAGCCCAAGAGACCCAGTACTTC,CAIRGTAQETQYF
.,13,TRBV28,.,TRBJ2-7,TGTGCCAGCAGTCTCCCCGGGGACTACGAGCAGTACTTC,CASSLPGDYEQYF
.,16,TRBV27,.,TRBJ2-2,TGTGCCAGCAGTCCCCGCCGCGGGACCTACACCGGGGAGCTGTTTTTT,CASSPRRGTYTGELFF
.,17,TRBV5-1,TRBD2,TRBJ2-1,TGCGCCAGCAGCTTGACCTTTAGCGGGAGGGCCCCCAATGAGCAGTTCTTC,CASSLTFSGRAPNEQFF
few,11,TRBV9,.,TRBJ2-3,TGTGCCAGCGCCCCGGTTCATACGCAGTATTTT,CASAPVHTQYF
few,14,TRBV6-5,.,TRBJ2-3,TGTGCCAGCGGTCCCCAGGTCCACACAGATACGCAGTATTTT,CASGPQVHTDTQYF
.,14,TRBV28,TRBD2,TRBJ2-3,TGTGCGGGAGGGCGGGCCCGAGGGACAGATACGCAGTATTTT,CAGGRARGTDTQYF
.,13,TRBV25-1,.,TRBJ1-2,TGTGCCAGCAGTCGGGGGGCGGTCTATGGCTACACCTTC,CASSRGAVYGYTF
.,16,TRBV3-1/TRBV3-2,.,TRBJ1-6,TGTGCCAGCAGTCCAAGGAGGCAGGGACATGGTTCACCCCTCCACTTT,CASSPRRQGHGSPLHF
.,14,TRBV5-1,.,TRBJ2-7,TGCGCCAGCAGCTTGCAGGGGAGCTCCTACGAGCAGTACTTC,CASSLQGSSYEQYF
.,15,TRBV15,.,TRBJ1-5,TGTGCCGCCAGCAGAGATTTGGCCCGGGATCAGCCCCAGCATTTT,CAASRDLARDQPQHF
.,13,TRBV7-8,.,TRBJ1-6,TGTGCCAGCACCCCCGGAGGTAATTCACCCCTCCACTTT,CASTPGGNSPLHF
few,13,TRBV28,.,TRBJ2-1,TGTGCCAGCAGGCCCACAGGGATCGATGAGCAGTTCTTC,CASRPTGIDEQFF
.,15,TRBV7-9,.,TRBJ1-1,TGTGCCAGCAGCTTATCACAAGGGACTGGGTTTCCGGCTTTCTTT,CASSLSQGTGFPAFF
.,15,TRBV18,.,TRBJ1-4,TGTGCCAGCTCACCCGGTTCCGGGTTAAAGGAAAAACTGTTTTTT,CASSPGSGLKEKLFF
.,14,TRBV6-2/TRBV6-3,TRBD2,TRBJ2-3,TGTGCCAGCAGTAAGGGACTACGCACAGATACGCAGTATTTT,CASSKGLRTDTQYF
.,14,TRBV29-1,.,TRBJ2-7,TGCAGCACATCTTCACTCTTGAATAGCGGCGAGCAGTACTTC,CSTSSLLNSGEQYF
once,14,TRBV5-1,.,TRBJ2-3,TGCGCCAGCAGCTTGGAGGCAGGGACAGATACGCAGTATTTT,CASSLEAGTDTQYF
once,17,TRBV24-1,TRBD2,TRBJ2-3,TGTGCCACCAGTGAAGACCCGGGACTAGCGGCTACAGATACGCAGTATTTT,CATSEDPGLAATDTQYF
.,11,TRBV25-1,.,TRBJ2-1,TGTGCCAGCAGTGAATATCGGGAGCAGTTCTTC,CASSEYREQFF
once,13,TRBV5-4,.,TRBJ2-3,TGTGCCAGCAGCCAGGGACTTTCAGATACGCAGTATTTT,CASSQGLSDTQYF
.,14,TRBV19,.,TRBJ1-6,TGTGCCAGTAGTATGTATAATCGCGGTTCACCCCTCCACTTT,CASSMYNRGSPLHF
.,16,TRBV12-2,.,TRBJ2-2,TGTGCAAGTCGCTTAACGGCGGGGGCGGGCACCGGGGAGCTGTTTTTT,CASRLTAGAGTGELFF
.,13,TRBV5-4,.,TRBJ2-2,TGTGCCAGCAGCTCGGGGGTAGCCGGGGAGCTGTTTTTT,CASSSGVAGELFF
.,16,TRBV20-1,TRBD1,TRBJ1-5,TGCAGTGCTAGTACAGGGGTTGTAAAGAACAATCAGCCCCAGCATTTT,CSASTGVVKNNQPQHF
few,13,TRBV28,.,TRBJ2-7,TGTGCCACCGTCCCCGGGGGCTCCTACGAGCAGTACTTC,CATVPGGSYEQYF
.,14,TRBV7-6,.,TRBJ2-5,TGTGCCAGCAGCTTCCACACTAGTTCTGAGACCCAGTACTTC,CASSFHTSSETQYF
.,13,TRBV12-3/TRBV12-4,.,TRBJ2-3,TGTGCCAGCAGTTTTACGGGAATAGATACGCAGTATTTT,CASSFTGIDTQYF